The text below deals with one TCR beta chain. Its antigen is as yet unknown. These data come from a study of OX40 agonist ivuxolimab in advanced cancers. Looking at the study overall: Ivuxolimab is an agonistic anti-OX40 (CD134) antibody, and patients were treated with it. Intravenous ivuxolimab at 0.01 to 10 mg/kg was given to patients every 2 weeks.

Whole-study results and caveats: With doses of 0.1 to 3.0 mg/kg, CD4+ and CD8+ blood T cells had undergone clonal expansion by week 6.

Produced via immunoSEQ multiplex PCR; TCRdb's table is partial and in-frame only. The sample yields just over 20,000 clones, roughly 89% seen once. CDR1 SGHDT and CDR2 YYEEEE come from the germline V gene. CDR3 length: 15 residues. V was clipped by 4 bases and J by 8 bases, with 18 bases between them. Specimen: CD4+ or CD8+ T cells sorted from blood, collected in a trial of the OX40 agonist ivuxolimab. V usage is TRBV5-6 and J usage is TRBJ1-4; D is perhaps TRBD1 (6 bases). This sequence was found in an adult with an advanced solid tumor such as melanoma, head and neck, liver or kidney cancer. The CDR3, as DNA: TGTGCCAGCAGCGCCGGGGGGCTCGTGCAGGAAAAACTGTTTTTT. Protein product: CASSAGGLVQEKLFF.